The sequence of this TCR beta chain was determined in a study of control samples from healthy donors and cancer patients. V lost 2 bases, J lost 5 bases, and 13 bases lay in between. Germline values: CDR1 SGHRS, CDR2 YFSETQ. The CDR3 extends over 14 amino acids. Libraries were prepared by immunoSEQ multiplex PCR; TCRdb keeps only in-frame clonotypes and omits some of them. Found here are 150,000 or so clones, under 95% of them singletons; the top ten hold 10% to 15%. The chain recombines TRBV5-1 with TRBJ1-1, with D perhaps matching TRBD1 (5 bases). The sequence derives from a man in his forties in good health. Sample: blood. For the CDR3, the DNA is TGCGCCAGCAGCTTCGGGGCCATGGAAACTGAAGCTTTCTTT. Protein sequence: CASSFGAMETEAFF. The full variable domain, in which reference TRBV5-1 and TRBJ1-1 provide the parts outside the CDR3, is KAGVTQTPRYLIKTRGQQVTLSCSPISGHRSVSWYQQTPGQGLQFLFEYFSETQRNKGNFPGRFSGRQFSNSRSEMNVSTLELGDSALYLCASSFGAMETEAFFGQGTRLTVV.